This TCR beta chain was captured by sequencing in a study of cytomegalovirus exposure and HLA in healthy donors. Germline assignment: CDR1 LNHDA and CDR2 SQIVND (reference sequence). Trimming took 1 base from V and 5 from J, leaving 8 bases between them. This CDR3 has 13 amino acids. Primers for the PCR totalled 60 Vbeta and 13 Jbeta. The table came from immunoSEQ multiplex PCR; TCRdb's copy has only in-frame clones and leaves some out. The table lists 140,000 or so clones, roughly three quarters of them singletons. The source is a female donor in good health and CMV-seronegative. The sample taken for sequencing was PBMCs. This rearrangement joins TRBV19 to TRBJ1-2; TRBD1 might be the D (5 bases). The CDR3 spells CASSIGGGYGYTF. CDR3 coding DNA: TGTGCCAGTAGTATAGGGGGGGGGTATGGCTACACCTTC.